Sequencing of this T cell receptor (beta chain) was carried out in a study of Graves' ophthalmopathy and Graves' hyperthyroidism (dated by TCRdb to the late 2010s). Background for the entire study: Peripheral blood samples were taken at the time of initial diagnosis, before any treatment was given. The study used TCR beta repertoire signatures to distinguish Graves' ophthalmopathy from Graves' hyperthyroidism and to predict progression to ophthalmopathy. In total, around 140 blood samples were TCR-sequenced: around 42 ophthalmopathy, roughly 80 hyperthyroidism and some 17 hyperthyroidism-to-ophthalmopathy patients. To explore V-J signatures that distinguish ophthalmopathy from hyperthyroidism, a discovery set of around 100 patients was enrolled, made up of about 40 with ophthalmopathy and 57 with stable hyperthyroidism. For independent validation, a separate cohort was made up of around 19 hyperthyroidism patients plus 17 patients who later progressed from hyperthyroidism to ophthalmopathy. In five or six hyperthyroidism patients, the T-cell repertoires found in thyroid tissue were compared with those found in blood. Following sample collection, hyperthyroidism patients were given methimazole at a starting dose of 30 mg daily, and ophthalmopathy patients were given high-dose intravenous methylprednisolone. For training and testing, the 100 or so patients in the discovery cohort were randomly divided in a 7:3 ratio.

Hyperthyroidism was defined as stable when no progression to ophthalmopathy occurred within 18 months of follow-up. Hyperthyroidism patients were newly diagnosed, with disease duration under 2 months, and aged 18 to 65 years. Patients were excluded if they had other autoimmune diseases, uncontrolled infections, pregnancy or lactation. Diagnosis relied on clinical symptoms, serum thyroxine, TRAb, thyroid ultrasound and orbital computed tomography. PBMCs were isolated from 10 ml of fresh peripheral blood by Ficoll-Paque density gradient centrifugation. Total RNA was extracted using Trizol reagent, and RNA quality was checked on an Agilent 2100 Bioanalyzer. The cysteine opens and the phenylalanine closes a CDR3 of 17 amino acids. Kept here is only the CDR3 DNA, which spans 51 bases and is read in frame from base 1. CDR1 and CDR2, per the germline V gene, are SGHAT and FQNNGV. V trim: 5 bases; J trim: 4 bases; unmatched bases: 13.

At least ten counts were recorded for this clonotype. Its antigen is currently not known. No base-level quality is on record; no much larger clone is a single base apart. The study at large found these results: In validation, the model predicted ophthalmopathy progression with nearly 71% sensitivity and around 72% specificity; 12 predicted patients were CT-confirmed with GO in a median of around 6 months. Most expanded thyroid clonotypes with frequency above 0.001 were also detected in blood, suggesting blood repertoires may reflect the thyroid immune response. Sample size was not predetermined statistically, and investigators were not blinded to group allocation. In cross-validation, the 13-signature model distinguished ophthalmopathy from stable hyperthyroidism with about 90% sensitivity and around 81% specificity, and in the test set the corresponding values were about 80% and 75%.

For repertoire sequencing, TCR beta CDR3 regions were amplified from RNA transcripts. HTBI primers and the Qiagen OneStep RT-PCR kit were used in a first-round RT-PCR, which was followed by a second-round multiplex PCR, size selection and purification. Libraries were sequenced on an Illumina HiSeq2000 using paired-end 100 bp reads. The authors' analysis ran thus. SOAPnuke was used for read processing, and reads with adapters, uncalled bases, a mean Phred below 15, or no exact constant-primer or identifier match were discarded. High-quality paired reads were merged with COPE v1.2.5. Each unique nucleotide sequence was treated as a clonotype, and MiTCR v1.1 was used to align the clonotypes to the IMGT TRB V, D and J references. The analysis was limited to V-J combinations with a frequency above 0.0001, which together covered 99.2% of repertoires. A TCR clonal expansion and chaos score per V-J combination was defined as the ratio of F50 clonal expansion to chaos observed in the TCRdist matrix. Features were reduced by Welch's t-statistics and random forest to approximately 13 V-J combinations, which fed a naive Bayes classifier. The Morisita-Horn index was used to measure how similar the thyroid and blood repertoires were. TCRdb handled the public reads itself, with Q25 trimming in fastp and clone calling in MiXCR, and kept productive beta chains. Rows merge per CDR3 protein into single entries with the most common DNA and genes. The V and J calls, along with clone size, are taken from TCRdb and not from the paper's own processing. This sample gives about 620,000 distinct CDR3 sequences in total; approximately 21% of them show up just once. The ten top clones hold roughly 7.4% of the sample.

This TCR was recovered from a young woman with stable Graves' hyperthyroidism. Some clones in this sample may be carry-over from other donors' samples. Donor details come from another sample of the same person, matched by shared clones. Recombination connected TRBV11-2 to TRBJ2-2; the junction holds 7 bases that match TRBD2. Sequences were obtained from peripheral blood. The DNA sequence is as follows: TGTGCCAGCAGCCCAGGGATCGGGCGGGAGAGCACCGGGGAGCTGTTTTTT. This encodes CASSPGIGRESTGELFF.